The 20 T cell receptor beta chains below were found in one sample sequenced in a study of regulatory T cells in long-lasting Graves disease. The time point was: newly diagnosed GD, antithyroid drugs for less than 3 months. The TCR library used RNA extracted from PBMCs. According to the study, TCR beta libraries were built with iRepertoire HTBI primers and CDR3-region Arm-PCR. TCRdb processed the multiplex PCR reads anew with MiXCR; each CDR3 protein has one entry. The sample lists 360,000 or so distinct CDR3 sequences; approximately 12% were seen once. These data are also associated with another study on T cells in Graves' hyperthyroidism and ophthalmopathy.

The sample was peripheral blood mononuclear cells (PBMCs), taken at new diagnosis, from a patient treated with antithyroid drugs. Source of these receptors: a woman aged 18 to 35 with Graves disease.

This clonotype came up a few times. The chain couples TRBV7-2 to TRBJ2-7; 7 bases map to TRBD2. V trimming: 5 bases; J trimming: 3 bases; junction bases outside the gene matches: 7. CDR3 size: 14 residues. Per the germline V gene, CDR1 is SGHTA and CDR2 is FQGNSA. CDR3 amino acids: CASSTRSGNYEQYF. The CDR3, as DNA: TGTGCCAGCAGCACGCGCAGCGGGAACTACGAGCAGTACTTC.

This clonotype showed up many times. This rearrangement joins TRBV7-9 to TRBJ2-1; D not resolved. The CDR3 is made up of 15 amino acids. The germline gives CDR1 SEHNR, CDR2 FQNEAQ (reference sequence). V was trimmed by 5 bases and J by 0 bases, leaving 11 bases between them. The CDR3 reads CASSVDWSSYNEQFF. The CDR3, as DNA: TGTGCCAGCAGCGTAGACTGGAGCTCCTACAATGAGCAGTTCTTC.

Ten or more counts support this clonotype. This chain connects TRBV12-5 to TRBJ1-2, with D uncertain. This CDR3 has 13 residues. The germline V gene encodes CDR1 LGHNT and CDR2 FRNRAP. The V and J ends lost 6 bases and 7 bases respectively, with 15 bases between them. The CDR3 is CASGRLPSFGYTF. The CDR3 DNA reads as TGTGCTAGTGGCCGCTTGCCATCCTTTGGCTACACCTTC.

The chain couples TRBV19 to TRBJ1-6, with D tentatively TRBD1 (6 bases). CDR3 length equals 16 residues. Germline V CDR1 and CDR2: LNHDA, SQIVND (reference sequence). V was shortened by 6 bases and J by 0 bases, with 12 bases between the two germline ends. The CDR3 spells CASRDRRNSYNSPLHF. Written as DNA, the CDR3 is TGTGCCAGTAGAGACAGGAGAAACTCCTATAATTCACCCCTCCACTTT. The variable domain in full, with the rest retrieved from reference TRBV19 and TRBJ1-6, is DGGITQSPKYLFRKEGQNVTLSCEQNLNHDAMYWYRQDPGQGLRLIYYSQIVNDFQKGDIAEGYSVSREKKESFPLTVTSAQKNPTAFYLCASRDRRNSYNSPLHFGNGTRLTVT.

This clonotype was detected ten times or more. The chain is built from TRBV3-1 and TRBJ1-1; no definite D call. The CDR3 loop spans 14 amino acids. V was pared by 2 bases and J by 1 base, with 8 bases between. Germline values: CDR1 LGHDT, CDR2 YNNKEL (reference sequence). The CDR3 DNA reads TGTGCCAGCAGCCAACTGAGCACGAACACTGAAGCTTTCTTT. This encodes CASSQLSTNTEAFF.

The chain carries TRBV7-9 and TRBJ1-5; no definite D call. V gave up 1 base and J gave up 1 base, with 14 bases separating them. From germline, CDR1 is SEHNR and CDR2 FQNEAQ (reference sequence). This CDR3 spans 17 amino acids. CDR3 loop: CASSLVEGEESNQPQHF. The CDR3 bases are TGTGCCAGCAGCTTAGTGGAGGGCGAGGAGAGCAATCAGCCCCAGCATTTT.

This clonotype was seen ten or more times. CDR3 coding DNA: TGTGCCAGCAGTGGCCGAGAGGGGCGAGGGCTTCATGAGCAGTTCTTC. This translates into CASSGREGRGLHEQFF. V is TRBV6-2 or TRBV6-3 and J is TRBJ2-1; D could derive from TRBD1 or TRBD2 (5 bases each). The length of the CDR3 is 16 residues. V lost 5 bases and J 8 bases, leaving 22 bases between the germline ends. Germline-derived CDR1 and CDR2 are MNHEY and SVGEGT.

This rearrangement joins TRBV6-2 or TRBV6-3 to TRBJ2-1, with TRBD2 matching over 11 bases. With V trimmed by 0 bases and J by 8 bases, 12 bases remained unmatched. The length of the CDR3 is 18 residues. Germline V gene lookup returns CDR1 MNHEY and CDR2 SVGEGT. In DNA form, the CDR3 reads TGTGCCAGCAGTTACTCGGTAGGGGCTAGCGGGAGGAGGTATGAGCAGTTCTTC. Encoded protein: CASSYSVGASGRRYEQFF.

This clonotype showed up just a few times. This chain connects TRBV5-1 to TRBJ1-4; D is unclear. Germline lookup yields CDR1 SGHRS and CDR2 YFSETQ. V lost 7 bases, J lost 0 bases, and 13 bases lay in between. There are 15 residues in the CDR3. The CDR3 DNA follows: TGCGCCAGCTCCATCAGCCTGACAACTAATGAAAAACTGTTTTTT. Encoded protein: CASSISLTTNEKLFF.

This clonotype was seen at least ten times. The chain has TRBV2 and TRBJ1-5, with D possibly TRBD1 on 5 matching bases. The CDR3 contains 15 residues. V dropped 6 bases and J dropped 3 bases, with 15 bases sitting between them. Germline CDR1 reads SNHLY; CDR2 reads FYNNEI. The CDR3 coding sequence is TGTGCCAGCAGACCGGGGCCCTCGGTCAATCAGCCCCAGCATTTT. Its protein is CASRPGPSVNQPQHF.

This clonotype turned up a few times. This chain links TRBV30 with TRBJ2-5; D call uncertain. Germline V gene data show CDR1 as GTSNPN and CDR2 as SVGIG (reference sequence). This CDR3 is 14 amino acids long. V lost 2 bases to trimming and J lost 1 base, with 11 bases between them. CDR3 sequence reads: CAWSRPGVQETQYF. The DNA of the CDR3 is TGTGCCTGGAGTAGACCTGGGGTCCAAGAGACCCAGTACTTC.

This clonotype was counted ten times or more. The gene calls are TRBV28 and TRBJ1-1; perhaps TRBD1 as D (5 bases). In germline, CDR1 is MDHEN, CDR2 SYDVKM. This CDR3 comprises 14 residues. V was cut by 5 bases and J by 4 bases, with 14 bases left in between. Written as DNA, the CDR3 is TGTGCCAGCAGTCCCAGGGCTACTGTCACTGAAGCTTTCTTT. The encoded protein is CASSPRATVTEAFF. Complete variable domain (other parts from reference TRBV28 and TRBJ1-1): DVKVTQSSRYLVKRTGEKVFLECVQDMDHENMFWYRQDPGLGLRLIYFSYDVKMKEKGDIPEGYSVSREKKERFSLILESASTNQTSMYLCASSPRATVTEAFFGQGTRLTVV.

In this sample, this clonotype turned up many times. The chain is built from TRBV9 and TRBJ2-1; perhaps TRBD2 as D (6 bases). Germline loops: CDR1 SGDLS, CDR2 YYNGEE. The CDR3 spans 18 residues. The V end lost 0 bases, the J end lost 1 base, and 17 bases lay between the germline ends. Here the CDR3 DNA reads TGTGCCAGCAGCGTAGCCGGGAGTGGGGGTCGGTCCTACAATGAGCAGTTCTTC. It translates to CASSVAGSGGRSYNEQFF.

This chain connects TRBV19 to TRBJ2-3; D is undetermined. Looked up from germline, CDR1 is LNHDA and CDR2 is SQIVND (reference sequence). This CDR3 has 14 amino acids. The V end was cut by 6 bases, the J end by 0 bases, with 10 bases between. The CDR3 nucleotides read TGTGCCAGTAGCACCAGCGTTAGCACAGATACGCAGTATTTT. Translation: CASSTSVSTDTQYF.

This clonotype was seen repeatedly, ten times or more. The chain's CDR3 is CSARGPGGTEAFF. Here the CDR3 DNA reads TGCAGTGCTAGAGGTCCAGGGGGCACTGAAGCTTTCTTT. V is TRBV20-1 and J is TRBJ1-1; TRBD1 matches at 7 bases. Germline V gene lookup returns CDR1 DFQATT and CDR2 SNEGSKA (reference sequence). V was clipped by 1 base and J by 4 bases; unmatched bases: 3. This CDR3 is built from 13 residues.

This clonotype has a count of ten or more. This rearrangement joins TRBV6-1 to TRBJ2-3, with 7 bases that match TRBD1. This CDR3 comprises 14 residues. V shed 7 bases and J 2 bases; nucleotides not matched to a gene: 6. Germline lookup yields CDR1 MNHNS and CDR2 SASEGT. The CDR3 nucleotides are TGTGCCAGCACCCAAGGGACAGACACAGATACGCAGTATTTT. This encodes CASTQGTDTDTQYF.

To note about this clonotype: It differs at one base from a far larger clone, so likely a read error. This chain connects TRBV28 to TRBJ2-1; 7 bases fit TRBD1. Near its end, the DNA agrees better with TRBJ2-5, so the J call may be wrong. CDR3 length: 15 amino acids. The V gene's germline CDR1 is MDHEN and CDR2 SYDVKM. Here the CDR3 DNA reads TGTGCCAACAGTTTAAGTACAGGGGTGGAAGAGACCCAGTACTTC. Translation: CANSLSTGVEETQYF.

This clonotype came up many times. This sequence joins TRBV24-1 and TRBJ2-3; 9 nucleotides agree with TRBD2. V was pared by 2 bases and J by 2 bases, with 10 bases of the junction left unmatched. CDR1 KGHDR and CDR2 SFDVKD come from the germline V gene. The length of the CDR3 is 18 residues. The CDR3 sequence is CATSDSPGTSSDTDTQYF. In DNA, the CDR3 is TGTGCCACCAGTGATTCCCCCGGGACTAGCTCTGACACAGATACGCAGTATTTT.

The J gene is TRBJ2-7, the V gene TRBV11-2, with D perhaps TRBD1 (6 bases). The V end lost 2 bases, the J end lost 12 bases, and 26 bases lay between the germline ends. The CDR3 is made up of 16 amino acids. Germline loops: CDR1 SGHAT, CDR2 FQNNGV. CDR3 in DNA: TGTGCCAGCAGCTTATATGAGGCAGGGGCCATCCAGGGGTTGTACTTC. The encoded protein is CASSLYEAGAIQGLYF.

This clonotype was recorded many times. This chain uses TRBV20-1 with TRBJ2-1; D is uncertain. CDR3 length: 16 residues. The germline V gene encodes CDR1 DFQATT and CDR2 SNEGSKA (reference sequence). The CDR3 DNA reads as TGCAGCACTGCCGACGCTGACTGGGCCCCCTACAATGAGCAGTTCTTC. Its translation: CSTADADWAPYNEQFF.